This T cell receptor (beta chain) appears in the sequencing data of a study of T cells in Graves' hyperthyroidism and ophthalmopathy (dated by TCRdb to between 2017 and 2020). Notes on the research overall: Peripheral blood was sampled at the time of initial diagnosis, prior to any treatment. TCR Vbeta CDR3 sequencing of roughly 140 peripheral blood samples (43 ophthalmopathy, 75 or so hyperthyroidism and approximately 17 progressor patients) is reported in the paper. After sampling, hyperthyroidism patients received methimazole starting at 30 mg daily, and ophthalmopathy patients received high-dose intravenous methylprednisolone. TCR V-J signatures able to tell the groups apart were searched for in a discovery cohort of 95 or so patients, of whom roughly 42 had Graves' ophthalmopathy and roughly 57 had stable Graves' hyperthyroidism. The roughly 91 discovery patients were randomly split 7:3 into training and test sets. The study also compared thyroid tissue and blood T-cell repertoires from several Graves' hyperthyroidism patients. Prospective prediction of ophthalmopathy was tested in an independent validation cohort consisting of 18 to 20 hyperthyroidism patients and some 16 patients who later progressed to ophthalmopathy.

From a lookup of the germline V gene, CDR1 and CDR2 are SGHAT and FQNNGV. The CDR3, cysteine through phenylalanine, is 14 amino acids long. Just CDR3 DNA is preserved here, 42 bases in frame from base 1. Cut back by 2 bases and 0 bases, the V and J ends lie 7 bases apart. The TCR beta CDR3 regions were amplified from RNA transcripts. For the first round of RT-PCR on the TCR CDR3, the HTBI primer set was used together with the Qiagen OneStep RT-PCR kit. Libraries were constructed in a second round of multiplex PCR, after which size selection and purification were carried out. The libraries were sequenced on an Illumina HiSeq2000 using paired-end 100 bp reads. The paper's data handling went like this. Raw data were processed with SOAPnuke, discarding reads with adapters, uncalled bases, mean Phred below 15, or no exact constant-primer or identifier match. High-quality paired reads were merged with COPE v1.2.5, and unique nucleotide sequences were defined as clonotypes. Clonotypes were aligned to IMGT TRBV, TRBD and TRBJ reference segments using MiTCR v1.1. Analysis was restricted to V-J combinations with a frequency above 0.0001, which covered just over 98% of repertoires. The TCS score was defined as F50 (clonal expansion) divided by E x V (chaos), with BLOSUM62-based TCRdist calculated between CDR3 peptides within each V-J. Welch's t-statistics and random forest reduced around 550 V-J features to about 12, which were used in a naive Bayes classifier (R e1071). Thyroid-blood repertoire similarity was quantified with the Morisita-Horn index. TCRdb passed the public sequencing reads through fastp at Q25 and MiXCR, retaining productive beta sequences. Every CDR3 protein is listed once, alongside the most common genes and DNA of its rows. The V and J calls were not made by the authors but by TCRdb's processing. The table for this sample lists around 720,000 distinct CDR3 sequences; around 40% of them were counted only once. The top ten clones comprise about a third of the sample.

The investigation overall reported the following: In cross-validation, a model built on a 13 V-J signature told ophthalmopathy apart from stable hyperthyroidism with 85% to 90% sensitivity and 81% to 82% specificity, and in testing the same model reached 80%/75%. Sample size was not statistically predetermined, and investigators were not blinded to group allocation. In validation, the model predicted progression to ophthalmopathy with around 71% sensitivity and approximately 78% specificity, a median of 6.5 months before onset. Most expanded thyroid clonotypes (frequency above 0.001) were also detected in blood, suggesting blood repertoires may reflect thyroid immune responses.

Stable Graves' hyperthyroidism was defined as the absence of progression to ophthalmopathy over 18 months of follow-up. The hyperthyroidism patients were between 18 and 65 years old and newly diagnosed, with a disease duration of less than 2 months. Patients with uncontrolled infections, other autoimmune diseases, pregnancy or lactation were excluded. Clinical symptoms, serum thyroxine and TRAb, thyroid ultrasound, and orbital computed tomography formed the basis for the diagnoses. PBMCs were separated from under 11 ml of fresh peripheral blood using Ficoll-Paque density gradient centrifugation. Total RNA was extracted using Trizol reagent, and RNA quality was assessed on an Agilent 2100 Bioanalyzer. This clonotype was counted a few times. Its antigen remains unidentified. No base-level quality is on record; no much larger clone is a single base apart.

The sample comprised blood. This sequence was found in a woman aged 40 to 50 with Graves' hyperthyroidism. The chain is assembled from TRBV11-2 and TRBJ2-5, and perhaps TRBD2 as D gene, on 5 matching bases. The CDR3 sequence is CASSLRENQETQYF. The DNA reads as follows: TGTGCCAGCAGCTTAAGGGAGAACCAAGAGACCCAGTACTTC.